The entry that follows covers one TCR beta chain sequence. Its antigen is unknown. These data originate in a study of CD8 T cells in ankylosing spondylitis. The study's findings and limits: The clones that were linked to disease were reported to be significantly enriched in matched synovial fluid samples from ankylosing spondylitis patients. Typical of ankylosing spondylitis blood, it appeared, was a TCR beta motif of eight highly homologous variants.

TCRdb reanalysed the 5' RACE reads using MiXCR and keeps one entry per CDR3 protein. This repertoire shows fewer than 750,000 distinct CDR3 sequences, around 17% found once; its top ten account for around a fifth. CDR3 length: 17 amino acids. Trimming removed 3 bases from V and 9 bases from J; junction bases left unmatched: 12. The material sequenced was blood, either unsorted or a sorted T cell fraction (not recorded which). The rearrangement links TRBV12-3 or TRBV12-4 to TRBJ2-1; 12 nucleotides match TRBD2. This sequence was found in a male donor with ankylosing spondylitis. CDR3 protein: CASSFALAGGPVIEQFF. Here the CDR3 DNA reads TGTGCCAGCAGTTTTGCGCTAGCGGGAGGGCCAGTTATTGAGCAGTTCTTC.